This T cell receptor (beta chain) was retrieved from a study of blood T cell repertoires in COVID-19. Study information: Acute-phase and convalescent COVID-19 samples originated in the United States, Italy and Spain. Nucleic acid was either cDNA or gDNA, and it came from T cells, B-cell-depleted T cells, or PBMCs.

The germline V gene encodes CDR1 MNHEY and CDR2 SVGEGT. The CDR3 consists of 11 residues. The V end was cut by 4 bases, the J end by 4 bases, with 3 bases between. As handled by the study authors: From reference gene primer amplification, estimates of nucleated cell counts were derived. Data came from immunoSEQ multiplex PCR; TCRdb stores just in-frame clones and leaves some out. From that table come the V and J calls and clone size; the DNA was used to work out D and trimming. The top ten hold more than 2% of the sample, which has about 150,000 clones, approximately 86% seen once. A remark on this clone: The same CDR3 is also encoded by other DNA sequences in this sample.

The receptor comes from a woman in her seventies with acute or convalescent COVID-19. The genes are TRBV6-2 or TRBV6-3 and TRBJ2-3; D is ambiguous. Material for sequencing was peripheral blood. The DNA for the CDR3 is TGTGCCAGCAGTTCAGCAGATACGCAGTATTTT. Amino acid sequence: CASSSADTQYF.